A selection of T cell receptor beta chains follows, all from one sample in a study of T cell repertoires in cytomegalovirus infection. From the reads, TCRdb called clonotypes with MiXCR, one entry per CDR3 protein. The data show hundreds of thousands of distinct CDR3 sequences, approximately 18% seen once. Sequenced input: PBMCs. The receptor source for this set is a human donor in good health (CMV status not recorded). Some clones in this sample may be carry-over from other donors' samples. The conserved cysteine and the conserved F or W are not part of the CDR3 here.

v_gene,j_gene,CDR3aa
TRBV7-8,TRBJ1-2,ASSSRGGAALSYGYT
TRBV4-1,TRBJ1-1,ASTGPLRRTEAF
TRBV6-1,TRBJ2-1,ASSRLAGTHNEQF
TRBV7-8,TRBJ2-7,ASSLRAGQTYEQY
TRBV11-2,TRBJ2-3,ASSFFRMASTDTQY
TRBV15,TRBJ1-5,ATSRGDRSDQPQH
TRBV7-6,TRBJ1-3,ASSSEAGTGSNTIY
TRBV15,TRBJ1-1,ATSWTVNTEAF
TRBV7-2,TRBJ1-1,ASSQGNTEAF
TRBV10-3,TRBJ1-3,AISEPASGNTIY
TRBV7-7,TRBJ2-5,ASSPTGKETQY
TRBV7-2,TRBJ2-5,ASSLGIGTQY
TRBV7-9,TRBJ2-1,ASSMVSEYNEQF
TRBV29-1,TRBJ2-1,SVGTSGSNEQF
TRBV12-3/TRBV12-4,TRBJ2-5,ASSGQRGVEETQY
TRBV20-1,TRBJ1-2,SGKQAANYGYT
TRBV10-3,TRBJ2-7,AISGGRRSSYEQY
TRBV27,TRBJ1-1,ASSSSYTEAF
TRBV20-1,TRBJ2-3,SATSGDSTDTQY
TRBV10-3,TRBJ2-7,AISPGLFYEQY
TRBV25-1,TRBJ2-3,ASLGGTSGSLSLTDTQY
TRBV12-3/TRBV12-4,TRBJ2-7,ASSSPRDREPYSSYEQY
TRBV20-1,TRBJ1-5,SAVGIAQPQH
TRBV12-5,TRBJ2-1,ASGWRTGHNEQF
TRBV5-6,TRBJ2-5,ASSHGTGVSWETQY
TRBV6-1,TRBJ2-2,ASSFDLNTGELF
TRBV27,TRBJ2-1,ASSSSDSYNEQF
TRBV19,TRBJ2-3,ASCRPSTDTQY
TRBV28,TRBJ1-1,ASRPQMTATEAF
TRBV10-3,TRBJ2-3,AISEPLAGETDTQY
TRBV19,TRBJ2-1,ASSTWGKEQF
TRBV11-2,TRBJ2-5,ASSLGIRQGMGRETQY
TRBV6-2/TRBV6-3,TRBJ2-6,ASSYSTIPGANVLT
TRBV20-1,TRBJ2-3,SAHYSGTDTQY
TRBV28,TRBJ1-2,ASLPGQLTYGYT
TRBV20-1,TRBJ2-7,SARGGQGGIYEQY
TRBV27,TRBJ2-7,ASSFTGASYEQY
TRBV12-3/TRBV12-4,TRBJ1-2,ASSLSGYKALGIHDGYT
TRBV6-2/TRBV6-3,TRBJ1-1,ASSSTRGLEAF
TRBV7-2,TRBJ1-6,ASSLVSSSPGHQSSYNSPLH
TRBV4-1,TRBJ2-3,ASSLARLDTQY
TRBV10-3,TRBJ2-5,AISDPGTGQETQY
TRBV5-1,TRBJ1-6,ASSSAPPGQERSPLH
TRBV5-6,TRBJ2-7,ASSSDRLEAYEQY
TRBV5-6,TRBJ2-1,ASSFIREQF
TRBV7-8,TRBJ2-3,ASSPRDRGLDTQY
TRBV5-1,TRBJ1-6,ASSLDGGSNSPLH
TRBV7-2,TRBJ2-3,ASSLVGGQGVTNTQY
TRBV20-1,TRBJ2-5,SASKESETQY